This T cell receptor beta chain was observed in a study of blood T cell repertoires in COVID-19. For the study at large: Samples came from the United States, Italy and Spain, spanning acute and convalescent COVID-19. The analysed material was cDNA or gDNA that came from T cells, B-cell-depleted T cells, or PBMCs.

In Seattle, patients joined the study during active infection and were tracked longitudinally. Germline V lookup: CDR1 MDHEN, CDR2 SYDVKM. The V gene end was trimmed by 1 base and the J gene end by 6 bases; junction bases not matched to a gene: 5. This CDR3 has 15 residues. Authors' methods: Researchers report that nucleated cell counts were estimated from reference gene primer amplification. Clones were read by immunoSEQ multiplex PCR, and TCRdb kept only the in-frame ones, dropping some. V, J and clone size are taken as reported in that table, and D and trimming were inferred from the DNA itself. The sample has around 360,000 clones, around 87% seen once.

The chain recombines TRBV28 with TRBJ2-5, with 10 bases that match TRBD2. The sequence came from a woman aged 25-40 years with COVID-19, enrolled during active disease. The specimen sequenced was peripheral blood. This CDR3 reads CASSLLPSGRKTQYF. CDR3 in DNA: TGTGCCAGCAGTTTATTACCTAGCGGGAGAAAGACCCAGTACTTC.